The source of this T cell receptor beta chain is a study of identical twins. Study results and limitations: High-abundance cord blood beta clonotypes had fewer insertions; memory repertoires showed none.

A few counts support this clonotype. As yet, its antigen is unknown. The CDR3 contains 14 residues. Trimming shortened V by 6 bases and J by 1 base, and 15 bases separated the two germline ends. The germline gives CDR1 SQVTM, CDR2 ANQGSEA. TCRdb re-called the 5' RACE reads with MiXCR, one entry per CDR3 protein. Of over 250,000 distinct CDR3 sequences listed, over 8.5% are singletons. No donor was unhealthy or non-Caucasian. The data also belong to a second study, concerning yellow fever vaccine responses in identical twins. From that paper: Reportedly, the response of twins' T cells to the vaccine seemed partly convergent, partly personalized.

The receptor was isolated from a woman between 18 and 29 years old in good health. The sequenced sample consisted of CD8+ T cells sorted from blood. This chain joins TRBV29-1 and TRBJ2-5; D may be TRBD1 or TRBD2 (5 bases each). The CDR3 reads CSVRAWGIQETQYF. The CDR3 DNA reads TGCAGCGTCCGGGCTTGGGGGATCCAAGAGACCCAGTACTTC.